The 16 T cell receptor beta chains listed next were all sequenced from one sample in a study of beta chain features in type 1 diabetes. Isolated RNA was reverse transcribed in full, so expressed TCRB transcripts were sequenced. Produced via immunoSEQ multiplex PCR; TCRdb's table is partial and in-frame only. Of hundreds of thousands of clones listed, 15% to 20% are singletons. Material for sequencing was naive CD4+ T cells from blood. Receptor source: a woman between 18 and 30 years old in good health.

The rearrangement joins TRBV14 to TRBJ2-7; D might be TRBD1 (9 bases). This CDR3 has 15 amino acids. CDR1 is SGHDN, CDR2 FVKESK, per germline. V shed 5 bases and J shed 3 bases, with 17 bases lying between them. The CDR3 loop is CASSTGGAGGYEQYF. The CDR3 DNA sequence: TGTGCCAGCAGCACAGGGGGCGCGGGGGGCTACGAGCAGTACTTC. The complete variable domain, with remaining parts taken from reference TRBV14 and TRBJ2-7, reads EAGVTQFPSHSVIEKGQTVTLRCDPISGHDNLYWYRRVMGKEIKFLLHFVKESKQDESGMPNNRFLAERTGGTYSTLKVQPAELEDSGVYFCASSTGGAGGYEQYFGPGTRLTVT.

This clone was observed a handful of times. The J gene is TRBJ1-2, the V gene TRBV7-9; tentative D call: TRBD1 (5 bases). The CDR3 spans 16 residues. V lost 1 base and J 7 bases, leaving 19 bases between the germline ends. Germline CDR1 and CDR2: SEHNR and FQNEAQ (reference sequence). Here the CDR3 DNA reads TGTGCCAGCAGCTTAGATGGGGACGCAGCCTCGGCTGGCTACACCTTC. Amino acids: CASSLDGDAASAGYTF.

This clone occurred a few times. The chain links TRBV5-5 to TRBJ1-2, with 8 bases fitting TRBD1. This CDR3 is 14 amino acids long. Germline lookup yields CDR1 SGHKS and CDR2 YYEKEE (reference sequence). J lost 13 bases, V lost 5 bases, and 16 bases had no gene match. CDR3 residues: CASRPIQGAGDFTF. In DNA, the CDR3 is TGTGCCAGCAGACCCATCCAGGGGGCGGGTGATTTCACCTTC.

The CDR3 DNA sequence: TGTGCCAGCAGCTTGGCAGGGTGGACTGAAGCTTTCTTT. This codes for CASSLAGWTEAFF. The genes are TRBV5-4 and TRBJ1-1, with TRBD1 as a possible D gene (5 bases). V was trimmed by 0 bases and J by 5 bases, leaving 8 bases between them. The CDR3 covers 13 residues. Per the germline V gene, CDR1 is SGHNT and CDR2 is YYREEE (reference sequence). Complete variable domain (other parts from reference TRBV5-4 and TRBJ1-1): ETGVTQSPTHLIKTRGQQVTLRCSSQSGHNTVSWYQQALGQGPQFIFQYYREEENGRGNFPPRFSGLQFPNYSSELNVNALELDDSALYLCASSLAGWTEAFFGQGTRLTVV.

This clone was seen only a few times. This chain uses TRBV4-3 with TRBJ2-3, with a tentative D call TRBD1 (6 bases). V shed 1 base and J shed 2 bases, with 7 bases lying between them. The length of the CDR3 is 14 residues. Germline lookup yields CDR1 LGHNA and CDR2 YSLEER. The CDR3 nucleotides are TGCGCCAGCAGCCAAGGGACAGACACAGATACGCAGTATTTT. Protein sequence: CASSQGTDTDTQYF.

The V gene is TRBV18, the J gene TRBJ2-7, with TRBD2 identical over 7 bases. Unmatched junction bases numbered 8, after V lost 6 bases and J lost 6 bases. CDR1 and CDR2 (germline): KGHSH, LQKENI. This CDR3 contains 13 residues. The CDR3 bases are TGTGCCAGCTCGAGTAGCGGGTACGCCGAGCAGTACTTC. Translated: CASSSSGYAEQYF.

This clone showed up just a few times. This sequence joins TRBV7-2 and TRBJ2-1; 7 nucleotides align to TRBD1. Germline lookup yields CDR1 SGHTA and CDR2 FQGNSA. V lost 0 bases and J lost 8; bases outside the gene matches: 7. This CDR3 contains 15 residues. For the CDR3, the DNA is TGTGCCAGCAGCTTAGCGTCCTCACAGGGGTATGAGCAGTTCTTC. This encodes CASSLASSQGYEQFF. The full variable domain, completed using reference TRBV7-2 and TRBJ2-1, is GAGVSQSPSNKVTEKGKDVELRCDPISGHTALYWYRQSLGQGLEFLIYFQGNSAPDKSGLPSDRFSAERTGGSVSTLTIQRTQQEDSAVYLCASSLASSQGYEQFFGPGTRLTVL.

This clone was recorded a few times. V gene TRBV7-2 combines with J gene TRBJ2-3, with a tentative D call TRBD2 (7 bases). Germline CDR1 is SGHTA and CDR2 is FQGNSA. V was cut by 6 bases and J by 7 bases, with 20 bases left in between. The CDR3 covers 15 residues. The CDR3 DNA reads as TGTGCCAGCAGACCGAGGGGGGGTTCGAGTAATACGCAGTATTTT. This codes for CASRPRGGSSNTQYF.

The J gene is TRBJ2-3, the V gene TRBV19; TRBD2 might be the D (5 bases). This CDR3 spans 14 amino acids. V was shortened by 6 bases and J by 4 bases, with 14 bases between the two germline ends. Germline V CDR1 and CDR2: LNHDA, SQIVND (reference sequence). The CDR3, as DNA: TGTGCCAGTAGAAAAGAAGAAGCGGCAGATACGCAGTATTTT. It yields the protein CASRKEEAADTQYF.

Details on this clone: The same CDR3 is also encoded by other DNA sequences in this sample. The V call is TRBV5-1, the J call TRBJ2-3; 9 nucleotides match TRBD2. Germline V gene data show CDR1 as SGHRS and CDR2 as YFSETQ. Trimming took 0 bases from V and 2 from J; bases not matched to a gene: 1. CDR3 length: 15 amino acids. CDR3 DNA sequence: TGCGCCAGCAGCTTGGGACTAGCGGACACAGATACGCAGTATTTT. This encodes CASSLGLADTDTQYF.

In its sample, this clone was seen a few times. This CDR3 is CASSLEEGTQYF. The CDR3 DNA reads TGTGCCAGCAGCTTAGAGGAGGGGACCCAGTACTTC. The genes are TRBV11-2 and TRBJ2-5, with D possibly TRBD2 on 6 matching bases. Trimming left V 0 bases short and J 7 bases short, with 6 bases between. Germline CDR1 reads SGHAT; CDR2 reads FQNNGV. The CDR3 extends over 12 amino acids.

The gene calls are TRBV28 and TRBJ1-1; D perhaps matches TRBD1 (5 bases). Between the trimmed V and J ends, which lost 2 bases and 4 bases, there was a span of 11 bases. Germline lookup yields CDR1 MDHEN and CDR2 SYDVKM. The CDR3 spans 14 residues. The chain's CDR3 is CASSLGGGSTEAFF. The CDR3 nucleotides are TGTGCCAGCAGTTTAGGCGGGGGTTCCACTGAAGCTTTCTTT.

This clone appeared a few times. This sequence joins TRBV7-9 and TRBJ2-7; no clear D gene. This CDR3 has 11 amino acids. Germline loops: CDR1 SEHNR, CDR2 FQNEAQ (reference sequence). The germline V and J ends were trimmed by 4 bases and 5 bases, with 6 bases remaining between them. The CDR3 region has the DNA TGTGCCAGCAGCTCGACCGACGAGCAGTACTTC. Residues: CASSSTDEQYF.

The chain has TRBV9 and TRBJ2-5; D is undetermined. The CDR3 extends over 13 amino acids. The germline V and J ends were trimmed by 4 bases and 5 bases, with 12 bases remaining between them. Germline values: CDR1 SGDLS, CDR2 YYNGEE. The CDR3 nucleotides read TGTGCCAGCAGCCCCCATCCCGGGGAGACCCAGTACTTC. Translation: CASSPHPGETQYF.

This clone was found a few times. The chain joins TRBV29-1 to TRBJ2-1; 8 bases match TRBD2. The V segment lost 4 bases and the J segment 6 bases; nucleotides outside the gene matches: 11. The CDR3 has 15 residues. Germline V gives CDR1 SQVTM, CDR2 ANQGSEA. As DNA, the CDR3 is TGCAGCGTTGCGGGGGGGCCCCCCCGCACCAATGAGCAGTTCTTC. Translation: CSVAGGPPRTNEQFF.

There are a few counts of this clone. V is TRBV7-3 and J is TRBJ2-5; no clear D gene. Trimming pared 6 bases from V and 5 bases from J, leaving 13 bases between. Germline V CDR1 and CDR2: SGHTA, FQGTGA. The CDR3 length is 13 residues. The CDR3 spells CASSRLKGETQYF. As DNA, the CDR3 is TGTGCCAGCAGTCGTCTTAAGGGTGAGACCCAGTACTTC.